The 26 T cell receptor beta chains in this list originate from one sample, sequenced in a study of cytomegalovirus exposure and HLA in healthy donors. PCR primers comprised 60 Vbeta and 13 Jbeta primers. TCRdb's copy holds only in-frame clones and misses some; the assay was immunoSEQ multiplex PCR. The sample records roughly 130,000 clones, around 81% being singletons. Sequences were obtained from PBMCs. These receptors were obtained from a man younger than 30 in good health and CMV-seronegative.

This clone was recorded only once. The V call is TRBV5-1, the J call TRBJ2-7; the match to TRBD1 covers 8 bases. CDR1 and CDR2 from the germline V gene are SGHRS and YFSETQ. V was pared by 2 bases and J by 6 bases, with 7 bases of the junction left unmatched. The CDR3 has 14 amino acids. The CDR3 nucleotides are TGCGCCAGCAGCTTATGGACAGGGACCCGCGAGCAGTACTTC. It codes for CASSLWTGTREQYF.

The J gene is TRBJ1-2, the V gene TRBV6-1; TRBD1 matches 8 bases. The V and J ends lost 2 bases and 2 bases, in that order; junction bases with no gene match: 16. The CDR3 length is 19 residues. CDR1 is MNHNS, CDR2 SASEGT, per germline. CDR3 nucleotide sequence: TGTGCCAGCAGTGAAATCCGATCGCCAAATCCAGGGGGCAACTATGGCTACACCTTC. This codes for CASSEIRSPNPGGNYGYTF.

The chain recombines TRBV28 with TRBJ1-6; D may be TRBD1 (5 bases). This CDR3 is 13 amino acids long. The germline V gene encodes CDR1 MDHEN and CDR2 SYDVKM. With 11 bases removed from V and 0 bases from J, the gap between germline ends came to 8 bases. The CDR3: CAGGSSYNSPLHF. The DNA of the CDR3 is TGTGCCGGGGGGAGCTCCTATAATTCACCCCTCCACTTT.

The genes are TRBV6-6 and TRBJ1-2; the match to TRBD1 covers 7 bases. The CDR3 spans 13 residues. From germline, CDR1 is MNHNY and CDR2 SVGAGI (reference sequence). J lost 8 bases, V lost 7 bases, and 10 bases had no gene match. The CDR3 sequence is CASTSDRGRGYTF. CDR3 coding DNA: TGTGCCAGCACCTCCGATAGGGGGCGCGGCTACACCTTC.

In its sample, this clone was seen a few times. The CDR3 DNA reads TGTGCCAGCAGCTTAGCGATACCAGGGCTAAATGAAAAACTGTTTTTT. This gives the protein CASSLAIPGLNEKLFF. This chain connects TRBV7-2 to TRBJ1-4, with D possibly being TRBD1 (5 bases). CDR1 is SGHTA, CDR2 FQGNSA, per germline. The CDR3 runs 16 residues. V was pared by 0 bases and J by 5 bases, with 13 bases between.

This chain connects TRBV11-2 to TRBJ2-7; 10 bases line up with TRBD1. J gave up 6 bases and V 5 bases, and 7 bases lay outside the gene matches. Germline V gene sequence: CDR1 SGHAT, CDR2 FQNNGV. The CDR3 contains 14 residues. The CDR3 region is CASSPAGTGAEQYF. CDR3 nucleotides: TGTGCCAGCAGCCCTGCCGGGACAGGGGCCGAGCAGTACTTC.

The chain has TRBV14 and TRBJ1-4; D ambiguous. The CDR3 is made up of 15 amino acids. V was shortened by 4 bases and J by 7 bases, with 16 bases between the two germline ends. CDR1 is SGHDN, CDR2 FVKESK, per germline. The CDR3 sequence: CASSPIQAGREKLFF. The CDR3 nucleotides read TGTGCCAGCAGCCCTATCCAAGCGGGTCGTGAAAAACTGTTTTTT.

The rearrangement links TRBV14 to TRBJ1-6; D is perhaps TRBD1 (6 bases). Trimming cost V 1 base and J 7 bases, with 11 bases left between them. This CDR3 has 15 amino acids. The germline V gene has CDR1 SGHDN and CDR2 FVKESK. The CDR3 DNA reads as TGTGCCAGCAGCCAAGGGGGGACACCCAATTCACCCCTCCACTTT. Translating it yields CASSQGGTPNSPLHF.

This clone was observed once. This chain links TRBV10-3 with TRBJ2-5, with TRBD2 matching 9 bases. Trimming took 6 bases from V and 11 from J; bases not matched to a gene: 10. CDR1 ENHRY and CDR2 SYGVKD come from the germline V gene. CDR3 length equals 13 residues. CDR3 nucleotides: TGTGCCATCAGGGTGGCTAGCGGGGATATGCAGTACTTC. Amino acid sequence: CAIRVASGDMQYF.

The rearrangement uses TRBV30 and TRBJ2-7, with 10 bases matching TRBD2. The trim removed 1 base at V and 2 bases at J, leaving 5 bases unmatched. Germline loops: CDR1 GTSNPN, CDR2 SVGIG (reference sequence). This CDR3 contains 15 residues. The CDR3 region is CAWSGTLAGAYEQYF. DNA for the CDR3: TGTGCCTGGAGTGGGACCCTAGCGGGGGCCTACGAGCAGTACTTC.

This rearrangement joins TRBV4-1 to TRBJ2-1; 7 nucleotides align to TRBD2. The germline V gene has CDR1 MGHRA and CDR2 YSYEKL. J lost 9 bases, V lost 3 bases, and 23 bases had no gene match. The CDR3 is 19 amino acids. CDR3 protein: CASSHWVGEGRGFNGEQFF. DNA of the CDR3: TGCGCCAGCAGCCATTGGGTGGGTGAAGGGAGGGGCTTTAACGGTGAGCAGTTCTTC.

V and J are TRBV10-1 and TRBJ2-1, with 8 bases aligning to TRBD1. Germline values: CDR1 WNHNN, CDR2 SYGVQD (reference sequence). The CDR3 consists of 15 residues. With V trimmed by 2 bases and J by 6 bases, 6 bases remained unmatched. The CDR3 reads CASSETGTGPNEQFF. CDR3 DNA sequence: TGCGCCAGCAGTGAGACCGGGACAGGTCCCAATGAGCAGTTCTTC.

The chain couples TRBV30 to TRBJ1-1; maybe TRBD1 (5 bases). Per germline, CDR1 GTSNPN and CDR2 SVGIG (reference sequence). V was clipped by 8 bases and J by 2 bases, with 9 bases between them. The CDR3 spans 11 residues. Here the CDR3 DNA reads TGTGCCACGACAGAAAACACTGAAGCTTTCTTT. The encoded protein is CATTENTEAFF.

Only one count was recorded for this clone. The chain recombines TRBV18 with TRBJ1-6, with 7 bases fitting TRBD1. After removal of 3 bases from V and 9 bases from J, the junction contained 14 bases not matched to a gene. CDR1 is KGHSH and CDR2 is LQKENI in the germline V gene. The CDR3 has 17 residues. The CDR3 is CASSPIDGAPGGSPLHF. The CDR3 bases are TGTGCCAGCTCACCTATTGACGGGGCGCCAGGGGGTTCACCCCTCCACTTT.

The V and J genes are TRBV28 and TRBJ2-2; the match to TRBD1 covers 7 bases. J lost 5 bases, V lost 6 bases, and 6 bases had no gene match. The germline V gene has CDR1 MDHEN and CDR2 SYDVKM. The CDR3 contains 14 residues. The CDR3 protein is CASRYRGGTGELFF. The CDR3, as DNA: TGTGCCAGCAGGTACAGGGGTGGAACCGGGGAGCTGTTTTTT.

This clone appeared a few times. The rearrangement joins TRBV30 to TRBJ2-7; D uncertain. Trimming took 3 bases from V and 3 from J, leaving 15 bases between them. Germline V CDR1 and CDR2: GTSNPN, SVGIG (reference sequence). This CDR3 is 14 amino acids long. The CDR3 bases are TGTGCCTGGAGAGCTGTTAACAGATTCTACGAGCAGTACTTC. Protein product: CAWRAVNRFYEQYF.

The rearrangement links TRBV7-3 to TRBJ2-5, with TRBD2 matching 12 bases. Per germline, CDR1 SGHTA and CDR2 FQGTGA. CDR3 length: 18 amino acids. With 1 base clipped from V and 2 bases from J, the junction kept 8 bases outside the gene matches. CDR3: CASSLNPTSGRRQETQYF. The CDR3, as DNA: TGTGCCAGCAGCTTAAACCCGACTAGCGGGAGAAGACAAGAGACCCAGTACTTC.

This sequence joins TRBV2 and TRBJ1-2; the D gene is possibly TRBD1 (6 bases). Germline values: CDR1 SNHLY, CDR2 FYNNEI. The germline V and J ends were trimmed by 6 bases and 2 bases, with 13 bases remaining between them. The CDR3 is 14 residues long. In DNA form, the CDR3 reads TGTGCCAGCAGGCTATGGACAGTAAACTATGGCTACACCTTC. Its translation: CASRLWTVNYGYTF. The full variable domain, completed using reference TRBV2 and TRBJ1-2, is EPEVTQTPSHQVTQMGQEVILRCVPISNHLYFYWYRQILGQKVEFLVSFYNNEISEKSEIFDDQFSVERPDGSNFTLKIRSTKLEDSAMYFCASRLWTVNYGYTFGSGTRLTVV.

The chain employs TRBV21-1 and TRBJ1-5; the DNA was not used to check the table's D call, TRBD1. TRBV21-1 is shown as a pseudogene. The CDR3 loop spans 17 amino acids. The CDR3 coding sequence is TGTGCCAGCAGCAGTCACAGGGGTTCGGATAGCAATCAGCCCCAGCATTTT. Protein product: CASSSHRGSDSNQPQHF.

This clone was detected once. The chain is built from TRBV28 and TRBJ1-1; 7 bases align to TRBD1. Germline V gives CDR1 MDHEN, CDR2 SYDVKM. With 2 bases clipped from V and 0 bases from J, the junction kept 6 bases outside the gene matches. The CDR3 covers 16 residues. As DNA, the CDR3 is TGTGCCAGCAGTTTACGCCAGGGGGGTCTGAACACTGAAGCTTTCTTT. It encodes CASSLRQGGLNTEAFF. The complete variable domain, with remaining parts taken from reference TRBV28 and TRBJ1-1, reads DVKVTQSSRYLVKRTGEKVFLECVQDMDHENMFWYRQDPGLGLRLIYFSYDVKMKEKGDIPEGYSVSREKKERFSLILESASTNQTSMYLCASSLRQGGLNTEAFFGQGTRLTVV.

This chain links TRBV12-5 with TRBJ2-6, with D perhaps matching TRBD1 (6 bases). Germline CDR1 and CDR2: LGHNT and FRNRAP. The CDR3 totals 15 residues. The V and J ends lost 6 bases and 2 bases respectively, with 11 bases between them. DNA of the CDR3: TGTGCTAGTGGCCTATACAGGGCTGGGGCCAACGTCCTGACTTTC. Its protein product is CASGLYRAGANVLTF.

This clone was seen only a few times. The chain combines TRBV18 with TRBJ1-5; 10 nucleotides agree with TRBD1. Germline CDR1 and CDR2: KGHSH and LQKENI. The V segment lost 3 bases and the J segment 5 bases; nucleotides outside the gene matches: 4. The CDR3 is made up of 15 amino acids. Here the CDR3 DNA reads TGTGCCAGCTCACCCGACAGGGGGCATGATCAGCCCCAGCATTTT. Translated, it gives CASSPDRGHDQPQHF.

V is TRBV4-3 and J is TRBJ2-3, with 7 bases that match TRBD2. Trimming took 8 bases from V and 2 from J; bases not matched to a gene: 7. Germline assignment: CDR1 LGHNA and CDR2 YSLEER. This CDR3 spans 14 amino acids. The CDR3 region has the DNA TGCGCCAGCGGCGAGCGGGGACCCACAGATACGCAGTATTTT. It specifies CASGERGPTDTQYF.

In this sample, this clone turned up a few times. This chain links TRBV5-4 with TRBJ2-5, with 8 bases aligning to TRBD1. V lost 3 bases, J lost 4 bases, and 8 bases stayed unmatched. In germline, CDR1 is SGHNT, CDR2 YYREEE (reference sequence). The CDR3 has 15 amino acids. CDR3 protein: CASSYPSGGGETQYF. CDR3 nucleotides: TGTGCCAGCAGCTACCCGTCAGGGGGCGGAGAGACCCAGTACTTC.

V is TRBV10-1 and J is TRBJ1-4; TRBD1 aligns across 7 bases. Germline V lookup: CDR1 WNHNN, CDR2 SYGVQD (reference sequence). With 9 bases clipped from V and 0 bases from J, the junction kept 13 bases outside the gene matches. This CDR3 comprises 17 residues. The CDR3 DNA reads TGCGCCAGTTCCAAAGGGACAGCCGATGCAACTAATGAAAAACTGTTTTTT. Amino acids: CASSKGTADATNEKLFF.

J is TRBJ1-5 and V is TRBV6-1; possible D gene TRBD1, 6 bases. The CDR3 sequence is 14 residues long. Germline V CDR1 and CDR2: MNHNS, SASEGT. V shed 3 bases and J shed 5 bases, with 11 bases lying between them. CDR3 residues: CASSDGRGYQPQHF. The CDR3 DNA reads TGTGCCAGCAGTGATGGCAGGGGTTATCAGCCCCAGCATTTT.